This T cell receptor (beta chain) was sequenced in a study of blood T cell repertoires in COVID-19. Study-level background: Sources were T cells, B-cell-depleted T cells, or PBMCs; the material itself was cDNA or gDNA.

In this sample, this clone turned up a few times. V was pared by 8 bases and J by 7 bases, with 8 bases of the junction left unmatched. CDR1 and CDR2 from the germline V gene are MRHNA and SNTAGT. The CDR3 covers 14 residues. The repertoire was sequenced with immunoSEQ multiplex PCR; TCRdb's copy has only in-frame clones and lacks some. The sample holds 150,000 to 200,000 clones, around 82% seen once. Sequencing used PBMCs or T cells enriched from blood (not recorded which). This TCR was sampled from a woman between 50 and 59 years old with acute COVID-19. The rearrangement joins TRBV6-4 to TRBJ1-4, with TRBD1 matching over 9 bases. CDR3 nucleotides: TGTGCCAGCCTGACCGGGACAGGGCCTGAAAAACTGTTTTTT. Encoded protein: CASLTGTGPEKLFF.